These T cell receptor beta chains were read from a single sample in a study of CD8 T cells in ankylosing spondylitis. TCRdb re-called the 5' RACE reads through MiXCR, storing one row per CDR3 protein. Of fewer than 750,000 distinct CDR3 sequences listed, under 20% are singletons. The sample taken for sequencing was blood, either unsorted or a sorted T cell fraction (not recorded which). Receptor source: a male donor with ankylosing spondylitis. CDR3s include the opening cysteine and the closing phenylalanine or tryptophan. A D gene is named only where the DNA matches it firmly. Size is stated for part of the rows, as once, few or many counts, or as a class when the clone is expanded.

CSAADSDSYNEQFF | TGCAGTGCTGCAGACAGCGACTCCTACAATGAGCAGTTCTTC | TRBJ2-1 | few | - | TRBV20-1
CASSQRTSGGYYEQYF | TGTGCCAGCAGCCAACGGACTAGCGGGGGTTACTACGAGCAGTACTTC | TRBJ2-7 | - | TRBD2 | TRBV4-2
CSATGLYSYNEQFF | TGCAGCGCGACAGGGTTATACTCCTACAATGAGCAGTTCTTC | TRBJ2-1 | few | TRBD1 | TRBV29-1
CASSDVLDTQYF | TGTGCCAGCTCGGACGTTCTAGATACGCAGTATTTT | TRBJ2-3 | - | - | TRBV18
CASLRDQNTGELFF | TGTGCCAGCTTGCGGGACCAGAACACCGGGGAGCTGTTTTTT | TRBJ2-2 | once | - | TRBV12-3/TRBV12-4
CAISEYGGSVEQFF | TGTGCCATCAGTGAATATGGCGGGAGCGTCGAGCAGTTCTTC | TRBJ2-1 | - | TRBD2 | TRBV10-3
CASSLVDRYEQYF | TGTGCCAGCAGCTTGGTCGACAGGTACGAGCAGTACTTC | TRBJ2-7 | - | - | TRBV5-6
CASSSADGSNQPQHF | TGTGCCAGCAGCTCCGCCGATGGTAGCAATCAGCCCCAGCATTTT | TRBJ1-5 | - | - | TRBV28
CASSPGTLQDTQYF | TGCGCCAGCAGCCCGGGGACTCTTCAAGATACGCAGTATTTT | TRBJ2-3 | - | - | TRBV5-1
CASSLGAGGDQPQHF | TGTGCCAGCAGCTTAGGCGCGGGAGGGGATCAGCCCCAGCATTTT | TRBJ1-5 | - | - | TRBV7-9
CSARALAGDVETQYF | TGCAGTGCTAGGGCACTAGCGGGGGACGTGGAGACCCAGTACTTC | TRBJ2-5 | - | TRBD2 | TRBV20-1
CASSYSKRVNSPLHF | TGTGCCAGCAGTTACTCGAAGAGGGTTAATTCACCCCTCCACTTT | TRBJ1-6 | once | - | TRBV6-2/TRBV6-3
CASSWTSWSQDTQYF | TGTGCCAGCAGCTGGACTAGTTGGTCCCAAGATACGCAGTATTTT | TRBJ2-3 | few | TRBD2 | TRBV11-2
CASTPTGAEAFF | TGTGCCAGCACCCCCACGGGAGCTGAAGCTTTCTTT | TRBJ1-1 | few | - | TRBV12-3/TRBV12-4
CSASPDPGAGTQYF | TGCAGTGCTTCACCGGACCCCGGGGCGGGGACCCAGTACTTC | TRBJ2-5 | - | - | TRBV20-1
CASKGDSRTYEQYF | TGTGCCAGCAAAGGGGACAGCCGAACCTACGAGCAGTACTTC | TRBJ2-7 | few | TRBD1 | TRBV12-3/TRBV12-4
CSAAGLAGGTSYEQYF | TGCAGTGCTGCGGGACTAGCGGGGGGAACCTCTTACGAGCAGTACTTC | TRBJ2-7 | once | TRBD2 | TRBV20-1
CASSFGPGQVYEQYF | TGTGCCAGCAGTTTTGGTCCGGGACAGGTCTACGAGCAGTACTTC | TRBJ2-7 | few | TRBD1 | TRBV28
CASTIFQVGELFF | TGTGCCAGCACCATATTCCAGGTCGGGGAGCTGTTTTTT | TRBJ2-2 | few | - | TRBV11-2